The rows below give T cell receptor beta chains drawn from one sample of a study of blood T cell repertoires in COVID-19. The table came from immunoSEQ multiplex PCR; TCRdb's copy has only in-frame clones and leaves some out. This repertoire shows under 150,000 clones, 75% to 90% found once; its top ten account for about 4%. The sequenced sample consisted of PBMCs or T cells enriched from blood (not recorded which). The receptors originated from a man in his fifties or sixties in a cohort exposed to, infected with or recovered from COVID-19 (not recorded which). The conserved cysteine and the conserved F or W are not part of the CDR3 here.

TRBV11-2	TRBJ2-5	ASSLTSGVETQY
TRBV3-1/TRBV3-2	TRBJ2-2	ASSQDLGGSRELF
TRBV7-2	TRBJ2-3	ASSSSGTLTDTQY
TRBV4-1	TRBJ2-5	ASSREGAVETQY
TRBV5-4	TRBJ1-4	ASSNRATNEKLF
TRBV19	TRBJ2-3	ASSIPPGTDTQY
TRBV19	TRBJ2-3	ASRGPGLAATDTQY
TRBV27	TRBJ2-1	ASSLGLAGYSPEQF
TRBV13	TRBJ1-2	ASSSSPTGANYGYT
TRBV15	TRBJ2-7	ATSRAYGSPSYEQY
TRBV19	TRBJ1-2	ASTPGTGGKRAANYGYT
TRBV27	TRBJ1-6	ASSLGGYPYNSPLH
TRBV2	TRBJ1-5	ASSERQGGNQPQH
TRBV9	TRBJ1-2	ASTPGQGAVEGYT
TRBV7-8	TRBJ2-7	ASSSGRGTSYEQY
TRBV19	TRBJ1-1	ASSITGVNTEAF
TRBV10-3	TRBJ2-6	AISESVGGGGAGANVLT
TRBV7-6	TRBJ1-5	ASSLKERLNQPQH
TRBV5-6	TRBJ2-5	ASSVRETQY
TRBV5-4	TRBJ1-2	ASSNGGSAYGYT
TRBV2	TRBJ1-2	ASSVKTGDGYT
TRBV14	TRBJ2-1	ASSQEAGGPSVSYNEQF
TRBV7-9	TRBJ2-2	ASSLTSPNTGELF